This TCR beta chain derives from a study of OX40 agonist ivuxolimab in advanced cancers. A word on this clone: Germline and junction disagree at one end, which may indicate a read error.

The germline gives CDR1 SNHLY, CDR2 FYNNEI. The CDR3 loop spans 13 amino acids. The protocol was immunoSEQ multiplex PCR, while the TCRdb copy is restricted to in-frame clones and leaves out a portion. The sample yields about 24,000 clones, 73% seen once. The rearrangement uses TRBV2 and TRBJ2-5; a weak D match, TRBD1 (5 bases). The TCR was taken from an adult with an advanced solid tumor such as melanoma, head and neck, liver or kidney cancer. The material was CD4+ or CD8+ T cells sorted from blood, obtained in a trial of the OX40 agonist ivuxolimab. The CDR3 here is CASSETAEETRYF. The DNA of the CDR3 is TGTGCCAGCAGTGAGACAGCAGAAGAGACCCGGTACTTC.